The next 15 T cell receptor beta chains were all read from a single sample in a study of Ad26.COV2.S vaccination and SARS-CoV-2 variants. Treatment reported: some 20 received Ad26.COV2.S at low or high dose, single or two shots; 5 received placebo; per-sample allocation not given. It was on day 63 after the first vaccine or placebo injection that samples were taken. The data were produced by immunoSEQ multiplex PCR, yet TCRdb's version contains in-frame clones alone and is incomplete. The sample has about 400,000 clones, about 83% seen once. This specimen was peripheral blood, taken in a trial of Ad26.COV2.S vaccine versus placebo. Receptors originate from a person between 18 and 59 years old who received the Ad26.COV2.S COVID-19 vaccine or a placebo.

This chain joins TRBV19 and TRBJ1-2; D remains unclear. The V and J ends lost 7 bases and 3 bases respectively, with 12 bases between them. The CDR3 totals 13 residues. Looked up from germline, CDR1 is LNHDA and CDR2 is SQIVND (reference sequence). CDR3 sequence (DNA): TGTGCCAGTACCCCGGGCAGGTACTATGGCTACACCTTC. Translated: CASTPGRYYGYTF.

This clone is a singleton in its sample. Different DNA sequences within this sample yield the same CDR3. V usage is TRBV6-1 and J usage is TRBJ2-7; the D gene is possibly TRBD1 (6 bases). V was trimmed by 3 bases and J by 3 bases, leaving 6 bases between them. CDR3 length: 12 residues. In germline, CDR1 is MNHNS, CDR2 SASEGT. The CDR3 nucleotides read TGTGCCAGCAGTGACAGGGGCTACGAGCAGTACTTC. Its protein is CASSDRGYEQYF.

This sequence joins TRBV5-5 and TRBJ1-3, with D uncertain. CDR1 SGHKS and CDR2 YYEKEE come from the germline V gene (reference sequence). The CDR3 covers 15 residues. Trimming shortened V by 0 bases and J by 0 bases, and 7 bases separated the two germline ends. Written as DNA, the CDR3 is TGTGCCAGCAGCTTGGACGGACTCTCTGGAAACACCATATATTTT. Encoded protein: CASSLDGLSGNTIYF.

This sequence joins TRBV15 and TRBJ2-5; no reliable D call. The CDR3 is 15 residues long. With 5 bases removed from V and 2 bases from J, the gap between germline ends came to 15 bases. Germline lookup yields CDR1 LNHNV and CDR2 YYDKDF (reference sequence). This CDR3 reads CATSVRAPPQETQYF. CDR3 coding DNA: TGTGCCACCAGCGTCCGGGCTCCTCCGCAAGAGACCCAGTACTTC.

CDR3 protein: CASSDTDSNQPQHF. CDR3 DNA sequence: TGTGCCAGCAGTGACACAGATAGCAATCAGCCCCAGCATTTT. The V and J genes are TRBV27 and TRBJ1-5; D uncertain. The CDR3 consists of 14 residues. Germline V gene lookup returns CDR1 MNHEY and CDR2 SMNVEV (reference sequence). Trimming stripped 5 bases from V and 0 bases from J, with 8 bases between.

The chain has TRBV29-1 and TRBJ1-1, with 8 bases that match TRBD1. Germline V gene lookup returns CDR1 SQVTM and CDR2 ANQGSEA. Trimming cost V 3 bases and J 6 bases; bases outside gene matches: 6. CDR3 length: 13 amino acids. CDR3 loop: CSVETGVISEAFF. The CDR3 nucleotides are TGCAGCGTTGAGACAGGGGTAATTTCTGAAGCTTTCTTT.

V gene TRBV7-6 combines with J gene TRBJ1-1; 10 bases are a match to TRBD1. The J segment lost 6 bases and the V segment lost 5 bases, leaving 12 bases of the junction unmatched. This CDR3 has 16 amino acids. In germline, CDR1 is SGHVS, CDR2 FNYEAQ. CDR3 DNA sequence: TGTGCCAGCAGCCGAGGGGGGACAGGGGTCTTCGCTGAAGCTTTCTTT. Residues: CASSRGGTGVFAEAFF. Filled out from reference TRBV7-6 and TRBJ1-1, the complete variable domain reads GAGVSQSPRYKVTKRGQDVALRCDPISGHVSLYWYRQALGQGPEFLTYFNYEAQQDKSGLPNDRFSAERPEGSISTLTIQRTEQRDSAMYRCASSRGGTGVFAEAFFGQGTRLTVV.

The chain couples TRBV5-1 to TRBJ1-1, with 7 positions matching TRBD1. The CDR3 is made up of 15 amino acids. Germline trimming cut 0 bases from V and 4 bases from J; bases unmatched to any gene: 6. In germline, CDR1 is SGHRS, CDR2 YFSETQ. The CDR3 sequence: CASSLDTGVGTEAFF. CDR3 nucleotides: TGCGCCAGCAGCTTGGATACAGGGGTGGGCACTGAAGCTTTCTTT.

The chain links TRBV6-5 to TRBJ1-3, with D unclear. Germline CDR1 MNHEY, CDR2 SVGAGI. The CDR3 consists of 15 residues. Trimming stripped 5 bases from V and 0 bases from J, with 11 bases between. This CDR3 is CASSSRGSSGNTIYF. DNA of the CDR3: TGTGCCAGCAGTAGTCGGGGTAGCTCTGGAAACACCATATATTTT.

This clone has a handful of counts. This sequence joins TRBV3-1 (or the pseudogene TRBV3-2) and TRBJ1-4; D call uncertain. V lost 4 bases to trimming and J lost 0 bases, with 6 bases between them. The CDR3 loop spans 14 amino acids. Germline V gives CDR1 LGHDT, CDR2 YNNKEL (reference sequence). The CDR3 nucleotides read TGTGCCAGCAGCCGACGAGCAACTAATGAAAAACTGTTTTTT. It translates to CASSRRATNEKLFF.

The chain is built from TRBV5-6 and TRBJ2-7, with D possibly TRBD2 on 6 matching bases. Germline values: CDR1 SGHDT, CDR2 YYEEEE. This CDR3 has 14 residues. The germline V and J ends were trimmed by 3 bases and 7 bases, with 17 bases remaining between them. The CDR3 region is CASSWRDVSREQYF. The CDR3 nucleotides are TGTGCCAGCAGCTGGCGGGACGTATCGAGGGAGCAGTACTTC.

The V gene is TRBV18, the J gene TRBJ1-1, with D possibly TRBD1 on 6 matching bases. Germline-derived CDR1 and CDR2 are KGHSH and LQKENI. The V gene lost 2 bases and the J gene lost 7 bases, with 11 bases spanning the gap. The CDR3 runs to 13 residues. The CDR3 sequence: CASSPTGFREAFF. CDR3 nucleotides: TGTGCCAGCTCACCAACAGGGTTTCGTGAAGCTTTCTTT.

The CDR3: CASSSGAESYNEQFF. The DNA for the CDR3 is TGTGCCAGCAGCTCCGGGGCAGAAAGTTACAATGAGCAGTTCTTC. V usage is TRBV5-8 and J usage is TRBJ2-1, with D perhaps assigned TRBD1 or TRBD2 (5 bases each). The CDR3 totals 15 residues. V was shortened by 3 bases and J by 4 bases, with 14 bases between the two germline ends. CDR1 and CDR2 from the germline V gene are SGHTS and YDEGEE.

Concerning this clone itself: The same CDR3 arises from other DNA sequences in this sample as well. The chain employs TRBV7-7 and TRBJ2-2, with 8 bases fitting TRBD1. The CDR3 is 15 residues long. CDR1 and CDR2 (germline): SSHAT, FNYEAQ (reference sequence). The J segment lost 1 base and the V segment lost 5 bases, leaving 3 bases of the junction unmatched. The DNA for the CDR3 is TGTGCCAGCAGCCCCGGGACAGGGAACACCGGGGAGCTGTTTTTT. Translated, it gives CASSPGTGNTGELFF.

This clone was observed a handful of times. The chain uses TRBV10-3 and TRBJ2-5, with a tentative D call TRBD1 (6 bases). The V end lost 0 bases, the J end lost 1 base, and 9 bases lay between the germline ends. The CDR3 totals 15 residues. Germline V lookup: CDR1 ENHRY, CDR2 SYGVKD. The CDR3 DNA follows: TGTGCCATCAGTGAGTCACCAGGGGTCCAAGAGACCCAGTACTTC. It is translated as CAISESPGVQETQYF.